This TCR beta chain was sequenced during a study of T-cell reconstitution after alpha-beta-depleted transplantation in children. The TCRbeta library incorporated unique molecular identifiers. TCRdb fed the PCR reads into MiXCR, producing one record per CDR3 protein. The table includes about 350,000 distinct CDR3 sequences, 13% detected once. V lost 4 bases to trimming and J lost 1 base, with 10 bases between them. The CDR3 totals 14 residues. The germline CDR1 and CDR2 sequences are SGHRS and YFSETQ. Specimen: PBMCs, collected from the stem cell graft. This clonotype was sampled from a human donor who donated a stem cell graft to a child with Fanconi anemia. The chain has TRBV5-1 and TRBJ2-3; D gene unclear. The DNA for the CDR3 is TGCGCCAGCAGCATCCGGTTACGCACAGATACGCAGTATTTT. Encoded protein: CASSIRLRTDTQYF.